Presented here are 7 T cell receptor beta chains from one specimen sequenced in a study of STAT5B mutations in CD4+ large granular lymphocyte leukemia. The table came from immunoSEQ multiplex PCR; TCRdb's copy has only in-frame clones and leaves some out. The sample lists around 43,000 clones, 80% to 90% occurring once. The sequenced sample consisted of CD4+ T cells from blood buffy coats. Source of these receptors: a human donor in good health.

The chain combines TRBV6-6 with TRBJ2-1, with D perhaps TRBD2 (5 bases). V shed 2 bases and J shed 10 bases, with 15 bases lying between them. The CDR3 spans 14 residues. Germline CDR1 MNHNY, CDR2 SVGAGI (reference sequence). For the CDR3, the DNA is TGTGCCAGCAGTTACCCCGCGGGTGGCAGCGAGCAGTTCTTC. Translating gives CASSYPAGGSEQFF.

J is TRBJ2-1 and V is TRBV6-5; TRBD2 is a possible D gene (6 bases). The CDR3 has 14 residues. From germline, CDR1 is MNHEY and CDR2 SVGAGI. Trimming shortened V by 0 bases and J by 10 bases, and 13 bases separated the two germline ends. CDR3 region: CASSYSPSEPEQFF. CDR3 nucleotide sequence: TGTGCCAGCAGTTACTCCCCTAGCGAGCCCGAGCAGTTCTTC.

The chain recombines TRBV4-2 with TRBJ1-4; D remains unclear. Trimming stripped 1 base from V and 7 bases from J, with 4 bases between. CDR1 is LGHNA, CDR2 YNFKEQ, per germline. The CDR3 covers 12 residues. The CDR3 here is CASSQGGEKLFF. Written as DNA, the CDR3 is TGTGCCAGCAGCCAAGGGGGTGAAAAACTGTTTTTT.

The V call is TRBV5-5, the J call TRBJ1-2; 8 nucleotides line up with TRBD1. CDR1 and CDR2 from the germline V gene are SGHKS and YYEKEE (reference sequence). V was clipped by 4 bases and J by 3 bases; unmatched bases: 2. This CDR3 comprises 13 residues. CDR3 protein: CASSQTGDYGYTF. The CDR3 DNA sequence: TGTGCCAGCAGCCAGACAGGGGACTATGGCTACACCTTC.

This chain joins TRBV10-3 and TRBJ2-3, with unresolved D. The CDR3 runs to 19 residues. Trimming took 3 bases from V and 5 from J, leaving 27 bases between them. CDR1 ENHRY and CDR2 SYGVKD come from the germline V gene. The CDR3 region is CAISDPAGVSGLRGDTQYF. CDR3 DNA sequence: TGTGCCATCAGTGACCCGGCTGGTGTTTCCGGGCTCCGAGGAGATACGCAGTATTTT.

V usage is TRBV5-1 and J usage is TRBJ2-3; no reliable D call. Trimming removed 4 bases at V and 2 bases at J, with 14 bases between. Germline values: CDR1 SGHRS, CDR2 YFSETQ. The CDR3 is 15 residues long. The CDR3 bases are TGCGCCAGCAGCCCTGAGGCGAGTTACACAGATACGCAGTATTTT. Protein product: CASSPEASYTDTQYF.

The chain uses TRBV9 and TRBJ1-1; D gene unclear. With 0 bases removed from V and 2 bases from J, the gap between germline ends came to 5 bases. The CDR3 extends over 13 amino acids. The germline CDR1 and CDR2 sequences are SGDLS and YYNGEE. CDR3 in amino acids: CASSVGPNTEAFF. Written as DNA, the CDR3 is TGTGCCAGCAGCGTAGGCCCTAACACTGAAGCTTTCTTT.